Listed here is a single T cell receptor beta chain. The sample belongs to a study of blood T cell repertoires in COVID-19. Study background: Sites across the United States, Italy and Spain contributed samples from acute and convalescent COVID-19. Nucleic acid was either cDNA or gDNA, and it came from T cells, B-cell-depleted T cells, or PBMCs.

The V and J ends lost 5 bases and 0 bases respectively, with 17 bases between them. This CDR3 contains 16 residues. CDR1 and CDR2 from the germline V gene are LNHDA and SQIVND (reference sequence). The authors' processing: Reference gene primer amplification gave estimated nucleated cell counts. Sequencing used immunoSEQ multiplex PCR; TCRdb keeps in-frame clones, though not all of them. The DNA gave D and trimming, while V, J and clone size come from that table. This table holds more than 250,000 clones, approximately 85% found once. The V call is TRBV19, the J call TRBJ2-7; TRBD1 is a possible D gene (5 bases). The sequence was obtained from a man aged 45 to 65 with active or convalescent COVID-19. The source material was peripheral blood. CDR3 protein: CASSSFLTGLSYEQYF. The CDR3 bases are TGTGCCAGTAGTTCCTTCTTAACAGGCCTCTCCTACGAGCAGTACTTC.